The 9 T cell receptor beta chains in this list originate from one sample, sequenced in a study of graft-versus-host responses after intestinal transplantation. The method was immunoSEQ multiplex PCR; TCRdb's version includes in-frame clones alone and lacks a portion of them. The sample holds 80,000 to 100,000 clones; about 94% are singletons and the top ten take around 0.17%. These receptors' targets are unknown. This sample comprised unstimulated CD4+ T cells sorted from spleen or lymph node cells, obtained before intestinal transplant. The receptors shown here come from a human donor who received an intestinal transplant.

This chain links TRBV5-8 with TRBJ2-3; 7 bases fit TRBD2. V shed 4 bases, J shed 0 bases, and the junction held 14 bases outside the gene matches. From germline, CDR1 is SGHTS and CDR2 YDEGEE. This CDR3 contains 18 residues. CDR3 in DNA: TGTGCCAGCAGCCCACAATCCCTCGGGGGGACTAGCACAGATACGCAGTATTTT. It codes for CASSPQSLGGTSTDTQYF.

This chain uses TRBV7-2 with TRBJ1-6; tentative D call: TRBD1 (6 bases). V shed 3 bases and J shed 7 bases, with 16 bases lying between them. The V gene's germline CDR1 is SGHTA and CDR2 FQGNSA. The CDR3 runs 16 residues. CDR3 residues: CASSLPGGQLNSPLHF. The CDR3 DNA is TGTGCCAGCAGCTTGCCGGGGGGACAACTAAATTCACCCCTCCACTTT.

This clone was counted once. The chain uses TRBV6-5 and TRBJ2-2; D is perhaps TRBD2 (5 bases). Per the germline V gene, CDR1 is MNHEY and CDR2 is SVGAGI. The CDR3 has 12 amino acids. The CDR3 region has the DNA TGTGCTTTGCGGGTGGACACCGGGGAGCTGTTTTTT. Translated, it gives CALRVDTGELFF.

The chain combines TRBV7-9 with TRBJ2-3; weak D call: TRBD2 (6 bases). This CDR3 has 13 residues. The V end was cut by 2 bases, the J end by 6 bases, with 9 bases between. Germline CDR1 and CDR2: SEHNR and FQNEAQ (reference sequence). For the CDR3, the DNA is TGTGCCAGCAGCTTACGCGGGGACGATACGCAGTATTTT. This encodes CASSLRGDDTQYF.

The DNA of the CDR3 is TGTGCCTGGAGTTGGGGCAGCAAGAATCAGCCCCAGCATTTT. The encoded protein is CAWSWGSKNQPQHF. The genes are TRBV30 and TRBJ1-5; possibly TRBD1 for D (5 bases). Germline assignment: CDR1 GTSNPN and CDR2 SVGIG (reference sequence). Deletions cut 2 bases from V and 4 bases from J, with 12 bases between. There are 14 residues in the CDR3.

The gene calls are TRBV13 and TRBJ2-7; 8 bases are a match to TRBD1. The junction had 8 bases not matched to a gene; V was cut back by 1 base and J by 0 bases. The CDR3 extends over 17 amino acids. Germline V CDR1 and CDR2: PRHDT, FYEKMQ (reference sequence). CDR3: CASSLAIRGQASYEQYF. As DNA, the CDR3 is TGTGCCAGCAGCTTAGCCATACGGGGACAGGCCTCCTACGAGCAGTACTTC.

The rearrangement uses TRBV6-5 and TRBJ2-1; 8 bases are a match to TRBD1. This CDR3 has 14 residues. V shed 8 bases and J 3 bases; nucleotides not matched to a gene: 6. The V gene's germline CDR1 is MNHEY and CDR2 SVGAGI. CDR3 region: CASRRTGLYNEQFF. DNA of the CDR3: TGTGCCAGCCGCCGGACAGGGCTCTACAATGAGCAGTTCTTC.

This clone was recorded once. The rearrangement joins TRBV9 to TRBJ1-2, with 8 positions matching TRBD1. The germline V gene has CDR1 SGDLS and CDR2 YYNGEE. The CDR3 runs to 15 residues. Germline trimming cut 6 bases from V and 3 bases from J; bases unmatched to any gene: 10. The CDR3 DNA follows: TGTGCCAGCACGGCTGGACAGGGAAGCTACTATGGCTACACCTTC. The encoded protein is CASTAGQGSYYGYTF.

This clone came up once. The gene calls are TRBV27 and TRBJ1-2; TRBD1 matches at 7 bases. Losses at the gene ends were 5 bases for V and 4 bases for J; bases not matched to a gene: 10. The CDR3 has 15 residues. Germline values: CDR1 MNHEY, CDR2 SMNVEV (reference sequence). The CDR3 loop is CASSRRQGSSYGYTF. The DNA of the CDR3 is TGTGCCAGCAGTAGACGACAGGGAAGCTCCTATGGCTACACCTTC.